The 21 T cell receptor beta chains below come from one sample, sequenced in a study of cytomegalovirus exposure and HLA in healthy donors. The method was immunoSEQ multiplex PCR; TCRdb's version includes in-frame clones alone and lacks a portion of them. The data show 55,000 to 75,000 clones, about 90% seen once. Sequencing was performed on PBMCs. Receptor source: a man aged 18-30 years in good health and CMV-seronegative.

The V gene is TRBV19, the J gene TRBJ2-3, with 14 bases aligning to TRBD2. J was trimmed by 6 bases and V by 8 bases; bases with no gene match: 10. CDR3 length: 16 amino acids. Germline-derived CDR1 and CDR2 are LNHDA and SQIVND (reference sequence). The CDR3 sequence is CASETKGLAGADTQYF. CDR3 DNA sequence: TGTGCCAGTGAGACAAAGGGACTAGCGGGAGCGGATACGCAGTATTTT.

This sequence joins TRBV7-3 and TRBJ2-3; tentative D call: TRBD2 (5 bases). The CDR3 is made up of 14 amino acids. Trimming pared 2 bases from V and 8 bases from J, leaving 14 bases between. Per the germline V gene, CDR1 is SGHTA and CDR2 is FQGTGA. The CDR3 DNA follows: TGTGCCAGCAGCTTACTGGGCCCGGGGAGTACGCAGTATTTT. Its translation: CASSLLGPGSTQYF.

This chain uses TRBV28 with TRBJ1-2; weak D call: TRBD1 (5 bases). CDR3 size: 16 residues. CDR1 is MDHEN and CDR2 is SYDVKM in the germline V gene. Trimming cost V 3 bases and J 4 bases, with 18 bases left between them. The CDR3: CASSFPLPAGSYGYTF. The CDR3 bases are TGTGCCAGCAGTTTTCCCCTGCCTGCAGGGTCCTATGGCTACACCTTC.

This rearrangement joins TRBV9 to TRBJ1-1, with 7 bases fitting TRBD1. The CDR3 spans 15 residues. V shed 3 bases and J 3 bases; nucleotides not matched to a gene: 8. Germline loops: CDR1 SGDLS, CDR2 YYNGEE. The DNA for the CDR3 is TGTGCCAGCAGCGGATTCGACAGGGCGGACACTGAAGCTTTCTTT. Encoded protein: CASSGFDRADTEAFF.

This sequence joins TRBV7-2 and TRBJ2-3; 9 nucleotides match TRBD2. CDR3 length: 17 amino acids. The germline V gene has CDR1 SGHTA and CDR2 FQGNSA. V shed 0 bases, J shed 2 bases, and the junction held 6 bases outside the gene matches. CDR3 DNA: TGTGCCAGCAGCTTAGCGCGTAAGCGGGAGGACACAGATACGCAGTATTTT. Translated: CASSLARKREDTDTQYF. The variable domain in full, with the rest retrieved from reference TRBV7-2 and TRBJ2-3, is GAGVSQSPSNKVTEKGKDVELRCDPISGHTALYWYRQSLGQGLEFLIYFQGNSAPDKSGLPSDRFSAERTGGSVSTLTIQRTQQEDSAVYLCASSLARKREDTDTQYFGPGTRLTVL.

The chain has TRBV11-3 and TRBJ2-1; 11 positions agree with TRBD1. CDR1 SGHNT and CDR2 YENEEA come from the germline V gene. V gave up 1 base and J gave up 8 bases; unmatched junction bases: 16. CDR3 length: 19 residues. This CDR3 is CASSLVDRGRKSGWDEQFF. DNA of the CDR3: TGTGCCAGCAGCTTAGTGGACAGGGGGCGAAAATCGGGATGGGATGAGCAGTTCTTC.

The chain carries TRBV9 and TRBJ2-3, with 7 bases aligning to TRBD2. V was clipped by 3 bases and J by 2 bases; unmatched bases: 6. The CDR3 totals 15 residues. Germline loops: CDR1 SGDLS, CDR2 YYNGEE. CDR3 sequence reads: CASSAGTKNTDTQYF. CDR3 DNA: TGTGCCAGCAGCGCGGGGACTAAAAACACAGATACGCAGTATTTT. Using reference TRBV9 and TRBJ2-3 for the parts outside the CDR3, the full variable domain is DSGVTQTPKHLITATGQRVTLRCSPRSGDLSVYWYQQSLDQGLQFLIQYYNGEERAKGNILERFSAQQFPDLHSELNLSSLELGDSALYFCASSAGTKNTDTQYFGPGTRLTVL.

A word on this clone: The junction differs from germline at one of its ends, possibly a read error. The chain joins TRBV6-6 to TRBJ1-4, with TRBD1 matching 7 bases. This CDR3 is 16 amino acids long. Germline CDR1 and CDR2: MNHNY and SVGAGI (reference sequence). This chain's CDR3 is CASSPGQAITSEKLFF. For the CDR3, the DNA is TGTGCCAGCAGTCCCGGACAGGCGATAACTAGTGAAAAACTGTTTTTT.

The V and J genes are TRBV5-4 and TRBJ2-3; TRBD1 is a possible D gene (6 bases). V lost 3 bases and J lost 2, with 16 bases in between. The CDR3 is 16 amino acids. Germline CDR1 and CDR2: SGHNT and YYREEE (reference sequence). CDR3 protein: CASSSGGWGLTDTQYF. DNA for the CDR3: TGTGCCAGCAGCTCCGGCGGTTGGGGGCTCACAGATACGCAGTATTTT.

This sequence joins TRBV19 and TRBJ2-6, with 7 positions matching TRBD1. This CDR3 is 19 amino acids long. With V trimmed by 3 bases and J by 0 bases, 11 bases remained unmatched. Germline CDR1 is LNHDA and CDR2 is SQIVND (reference sequence). The CDR3: CASSIHPGQKFSGANVLTF. Written as DNA, the CDR3 is TGTGCCAGTAGTATTCATCCGGGACAGAAGTTCTCTGGGGCCAACGTCCTGACTTTC.

This clone was counted once. This sequence joins TRBV5-1 and TRBJ2-5; no definite D call. The CDR3 has 12 residues. Looked up from germline, CDR1 is SGHRS and CDR2 is YFSETQ. V was shortened by 4 bases and J by 0 bases, with 4 bases between the two germline ends. The CDR3 loop is CASSTYQETQYF. CDR3 nucleotide sequence: TGCGCCAGCAGCACATACCAAGAGACCCAGTACTTC.

V is TRBV5-1 and J is TRBJ2-7, with 9 bases that match TRBD2. Germline V gene lookup returns CDR1 SGHRS and CDR2 YFSETQ. The CDR3 totals 15 residues. V lost 3 bases to trimming and J lost 4 bases; unmatched junction nucleotides: 8. CDR3 coding DNA: TGCGCCAGCAGCTCCTTAGCGGGAGTTGAGTACGAGCAGTACTTC. Translation gives CASSSLAGVEYEQYF.

The chain couples TRBV7-2 to TRBJ1-1; the D is unclear. The germline V gene has CDR1 SGHTA and CDR2 FQGNSA. This CDR3 has 16 amino acids. V was cut by 5 bases and J by 4 bases, with 20 bases left in between. CDR3 nucleotide sequence: TGTGCCAGCAGCAGAGTTCCAAGCCGCTGGGCCACTGAAGCTTTCTTT. Translation gives CASSRVPSRWATEAFF.

The chain links TRBV4-3 to TRBJ2-3, with 13 nucleotides matching TRBD2. Germline V lookup: CDR1 LGHNA, CDR2 YSLEER. The CDR3 consists of 15 residues. The ends lost 5 bases at V and 11 bases at J; junction bases unmatched: 10. The CDR3 protein is CASSAGTSGMVGQYF. Here the CDR3 DNA reads TGCGCCAGCAGCGCCGGGACTAGCGGGATGGTAGGGCAGTATTTT.

This chain uses TRBV28 with TRBJ1-1, with 9 bases matching TRBD1. Losses at the gene ends were 1 base for V and 11 bases for J; bases not matched to a gene: 14. The germline gives CDR1 MDHEN, CDR2 SYDVKM. The CDR3 length is 16 residues. CDR3 sequence (DNA): TGTGCCAGCAGTTTATCCCAATACGGGGACAGGGAGGTGGCTTTCTTT. Protein: CASSLSQYGDREVAFF.

This sequence joins TRBV7-6 and TRBJ2-7, with D maybe TRBD1 (5 bases). Trimming cost V 5 bases and J 3 bases, with 14 bases left between them. Germline V gene sequence: CDR1 SGHVS, CDR2 FNYEAQ. This CDR3 spans 14 amino acids. CDR3 DNA: TGTGCCAGCAGCAAAGACAGAAACTACTACGAGCAGTACTTC. Its protein is CASSKDRNYYEQYF.

The gene calls are TRBV5-1 and TRBJ2-7; TRBD1 is a possible D gene (5 bases). The V end was cut by 5 bases, the J end by 3 bases, with 9 bases between. The CDR3 covers 12 residues. Germline lookup yields CDR1 SGHRS and CDR2 YFSETQ. The CDR3 DNA sequence: TGCGCCAGCAGTTACGACAGCTACGAGCAGTACTTC. It is translated as CASSYDSYEQYF. The complete variable domain, with remaining parts taken from reference TRBV5-1 and TRBJ2-7, reads KAGVTQTPRYLIKTRGQQVTLSCSPISGHRSVSWYQQTPGQGLQFLFEYFSETQRNKGNFPGRFSGRQFSNSRSEMNVSTLELGDSALYLCASSYDSYEQYFGPGTRLTVT.

This chain uses TRBV7-2 with TRBJ1-1; no reliable D call. With 4 bases removed from V and 5 bases from J, the gap between germline ends came to 8 bases. The CDR3 sequence is 12 residues long. CDR1 and CDR2 from the germline V gene are SGHTA and FQGNSA. This chain's CDR3 is CASSSSRTEAFF. The CDR3 region has the DNA TGTGCCAGCAGCTCGAGTCGGACTGAAGCTTTCTTT.

This clone was seen just once. This chain uses TRBV7-2 with TRBJ1-3; maybe TRBD1 (5 bases). Germline lookup yields CDR1 SGHTA and CDR2 FQGNSA. Trimming removed 11 bases at V and 0 bases at J, with 14 bases between. The CDR3 has 14 amino acids. The CDR3 DNA sequence: TGTGCCGCAGGTCGGGGGAGCTCTGGAAACACCATATATTTT. It yields the protein CAAGRGSSGNTIYF.

The chain recombines TRBV28 with TRBJ1-3; TRBD1 aligns across 7 bases. The CDR3 consists of 14 residues. The V and J ends lost 3 bases and 8 bases, in that order; junction bases with no gene match: 7. CDR1 and CDR2 from the germline V gene are MDHEN and SYDVKM. CDR3 in amino acids: CASSFGDRVYTIYF. The CDR3 DNA reads as TGTGCCAGCAGTTTCGGAGACAGGGTTTACACCATATATTTT.

This chain uses TRBV6-5 with TRBJ2-1, with 7 positions matching TRBD2. From germline, CDR1 is MNHEY and CDR2 SVGAGI. After removal of 2 bases from V and 0 bases from J, the junction contained 4 bases not matched to a gene. This CDR3 contains 16 residues. Written as DNA, the CDR3 is TGTGCCAGCAGTTACGCTAGCGGAAGCTCCTACAATGAGCAGTTCTTC. Protein: CASSYASGSSYNEQFF.